This entry lists 20 T cell receptor beta chains sequenced from one sample in a study of molecular identifiers for immune sequencing clone quantification. TCRdb independently ran MiXCR on the PCR reads; one entry per CDR3 protein. This table has hundreds of thousands of distinct CDR3 sequences, about 25% appearing once. The sequenced material came from naive CD8+ T cells from blood, with Jurkat cell RNA spiked in. Described subset: FACS-sorted CD8+CD4-CCR7+CD45RA+ naive T cells. The source of these receptors is a human donor in good health. Some libraries in this study had Jurkat cell RNA spiked in.

A note on this clonotype: Given a much more abundant clone one base away, this may be a read error. The chain uses TRBV6-5 and TRBJ2-7; 8 bases fit TRBD1. The J segment lost 7 bases and the V segment lost 7 bases, leaving 12 bases of the junction unmatched. There are 14 residues in the CDR3. CDR1 MNHEY and CDR2 SVGAGI come from the germline V gene. The CDR3 is CASISRTGPEEQYF. The CDR3 nucleotides read TGTGCCAGCATTTCGCGGACAGGGCCCGAAGAGCAGTACTTC.

The sample holds a few counts of this clonotype. The rearrangement uses TRBV5-6 and TRBJ1-2; D is uncertain. This CDR3 contains 14 residues. The germline V gene encodes CDR1 SGHDT and CDR2 YYEEEE. Trimming removed 2 bases from V and 4 bases from J, with 12 bases in between. CDR3 region: CASSFGSSFYGYTF. The CDR3 DNA reads TGTGCCAGCAGCTTTGGATCCAGCTTCTATGGCTACACCTTC.

In this sample, this clonotype turned up many times. The V gene is TRBV7-8, the J gene TRBJ2-3; D might be TRBD2 (5 bases). There are 16 residues in the CDR3. V dropped 1 base and J dropped 0 bases, with 11 bases sitting between them. The germline V gene encodes CDR1 SGHVS and CDR2 FQNEAQ. The CDR3 DNA reads as TGTGCCAGCAGCTTAGTAGTAGCGTGGAGCACAGATACGCAGTATTTT. Its translation is CASSLVVAWSTDTQYF.

This chain uses TRBV6-2 or TRBV6-3 with TRBJ2-7; D possibly corresponds to TRBD1 (6 bases). The CDR3 covers 12 residues. V was shortened by 1 base and J by 7 bases, with 8 bases between the two germline ends. CDR1 and CDR2 from the germline V gene are MNHEY and SVGEGT. CDR3 amino acids: CASSYLQGEQYF. The CDR3 DNA is TGTGCCAGCAGTTACTTGCAGGGGGAGCAGTACTTC.

This clonotype was counted ten times or more. The chain carries TRBV20-1 and TRBJ2-7; TRBD1 might be the D (6 bases). The CDR3 has 15 residues. V lost 3 bases and J lost 2, with 17 bases in between. Germline V gene lookup returns CDR1 DFQATT and CDR2 SNEGSKA (reference sequence). The CDR3 here is CSARAETGFPYEQYF. The CDR3 DNA is TGCAGTGCTAGGGCCGAAACAGGGTTTCCCTACGAGCAGTACTTC.

This clonotype has ten or more counts. V is TRBV9 and J is TRBJ2-1; no clear D. The CDR3 has 17 amino acids. Germline CDR1 reads SGDLS; CDR2 reads YYNGEE. V lost 1 base, J lost 0 bases, and 14 bases lay in between. The CDR3 reads CASSVNTPLSSYNEQFF. As DNA, the CDR3 is TGTGCCAGCAGCGTAAATACTCCCCTTAGCTCCTACAATGAGCAGTTCTTC.

Comments on this clonotype: This may be a read error, as it is one base from a much larger clone. The chain carries TRBV29-1 and TRBJ2-5; 7 positions agree with TRBD2. Germline V lookup: CDR1 SQVTM, CDR2 ANQGSEA. CDR3 length: 16 residues. CDR3 sequence (DNA): TGCTGCGTACGCGGGGGAAAAACTACCCCGGAGGAGACCCAGTACTTC. Its translation: CCVRGGKTTPEETQYF.

In this sample, this clonotype turned up a few times. In nucleotides, the CDR3 is TGTGCCACCTCAGGCGGCCAGGAGTGGTACGAGCAGTACTTC. It encodes CATSGGQEWYEQYF. The rearrangement joins TRBV19 to TRBJ2-7; no reliable D call. Between the trimmed V and J ends, which lost 10 bases and 4 bases, there was a span of 20 bases. The CDR3 has 14 amino acids. The germline V gene encodes CDR1 LNHDA and CDR2 SQIVND (reference sequence).

This clonotype showed up just a few times. The V call is TRBV5-1, the J call TRBJ2-1, with 8 bases aligning to TRBD2. CDR3 length: 16 amino acids. Losses at the gene ends were 0 bases for V and 5 bases for J; bases not matched to a gene: 7. Germline V gene sequence: CDR1 SGHRS, CDR2 YFSETQ. The CDR3 DNA follows: TGCGCCAGCAGCTTGGTAGCGGGAAGTCAGGACAATGAGCAGTTCTTC. It encodes CASSLVAGSQDNEQFF.

This clonotype was seen only a few times. The chain is built from TRBV9 and TRBJ1-2; no definite D call. CDR3 length: 13 residues. CDR1 and CDR2 (germline): SGDLS, YYNGEE. The V gene lost 2 bases and the J gene lost 4 bases, with 9 bases spanning the gap. This chain's CDR3 is CASSVHYSYGYTF. The CDR3, as DNA: TGTGCCAGCAGCGTGCACTACAGCTATGGCTACACCTTC.

This clonotype was seen many times. This chain joins TRBV6-2 or TRBV6-3 and TRBJ2-1; D not certain. The CDR3 sequence is 13 residues long. With 2 bases removed from V and 7 bases from J, the gap between germline ends came to 9 bases. Germline CDR1 is MNHEY and CDR2 is SVGEGT. The CDR3 DNA sequence: TGTGCCAGCAGTTACACCCCTATTAATGAGCAGTTCTTC. Its translation: CASSYTPINEQFF.

As concerns this clonotype: Germline is not matched at one junction end, which may reflect a read error. The J gene is TRBJ2-7, the V gene TRBV7-9; D remains ambiguous. Germline V gene lookup returns CDR1 SEHNR and CDR2 FQNEAQ (reference sequence). CDR3 size: 12 residues. In nucleotides, the CDR3 is TGTGCCTGCAGGAGTGACTCCTACGAGCAGTACTTC. The encoded protein is CACRSDSYEQYF.

With regard to this clonotype: A much larger clone sits a single nucleotide away, making a read error possible. J is TRBJ1-1 and V is TRBV7-9, with no clear D. This CDR3 contains 13 residues. CDR1 is SEHNR, CDR2 FQNEAQ, per germline (reference sequence). Here the CDR3 DNA reads TGTGCCAGCAGCTTAGATGTTTCCAGTGAAGCTCTCTTT. Protein product: CASSLDVSSEALF.

This clonotype showed up many times. This sequence joins TRBV30 and TRBJ2-7; no clear D. Trimming left V 3 bases short and J 3 bases short, with 6 bases between. Germline lookup yields CDR1 GTSNPN and CDR2 SVGIG (reference sequence). This CDR3 comprises 11 residues. CDR3 coding DNA: TGTGCCTGGAGCGCCGTCTACGAGCAGTACTTC. The encoded protein is CAWSAVYEQYF. The variable domain in full, with the rest retrieved from reference TRBV30 and TRBJ2-7, is SQTIHQWPATLVQPVGSPLSLECTVEGTSNPNLYWYRQAAGRGLQLLFYSVGIGQISSEVPQNLSASRPQDRQFILSSKKLLLSDSGFYLCAWSAVYEQYFGPGTRLTVT.

Remarks on this clonotype: One base away lies a much larger clone, so this may be a sequencing read error. The CDR3 bases are TGCGCCAGCAGCTTGCAGGGTTGGGGAACTGAAGCTTCCTTT. As protein: CASSLQGWGTEASF. This chain uses TRBV5-1 with TRBJ1-1, with a tentative D call TRBD1 (5 bases). Germline V CDR1 and CDR2: SGHRS, YFSETQ. This CDR3 is built from 14 residues.

The chain joins TRBV5-1 to TRBJ2-7, with a possible D match to TRBD1 (5 bases). Germline loops: CDR1 SGHRS, CDR2 YFSETQ. V dropped 1 base and J dropped 2 bases, with 13 bases sitting between them. The CDR3 extends over 15 amino acids. In DNA form, the CDR3 reads TGCGCCAGCAGCTTGACGTGGGTGGGGCCCTACGAGCAGTACTTC. Residues: CASSLTWVGPYEQYF.

This clonotype came up a few times. CDR3 bases: TGTGCCATCAGTGAGTCACAGCGGGGAGGGTCCGAGCAGTACTTC. This encodes CAISESQRGGSEQYF. The chain couples TRBV10-3 to TRBJ2-7, with 7 bases fitting TRBD2. CDR1 and CDR2 from the germline V gene are ENHRY and SYGVKD. V lost 0 bases to trimming and J lost 6 bases; unmatched junction nucleotides: 8. The CDR3 contains 15 residues.

This clonotype was detected only a few times. The gene calls are TRBV27 and TRBJ1-2; perhaps TRBD1 as D (5 bases). The germline V and J ends were trimmed by 2 bases and 7 bases, with 8 bases remaining between them. Germline values: CDR1 MNHEY, CDR2 SMNVEV (reference sequence). The CDR3 has 12 amino acids. As DNA, the CDR3 is TGTGCCAGCAGTTTAGGGGGGTCTGGCTACACCTTC. It encodes CASSLGGSGYTF.

This clonotype has a handful of counts. The chain combines TRBV19 with TRBJ1-1; D remains unclear. Per the germline V gene, CDR1 is LNHDA and CDR2 is SQIVND (reference sequence). The V gene lost 7 bases and the J gene lost 4 bases, with 13 bases spanning the gap. The CDR3 consists of 13 residues. The CDR3 DNA reads as TGTGCCAGTACTGCGGAGGAGGGCACTGAAGCTTTCTTT. As protein: CASTAEEGTEAFF.

The J gene is TRBJ2-5, the V gene TRBV4-1; 13 bases match TRBD2. Germline CDR1 and CDR2: MGHRA and YSYEKL. The CDR3 runs to 17 residues. After removal of 1 base from V and 5 bases from J, the junction contained 7 bases not matched to a gene. The CDR3 spells CASSQVTSGGARETQYF. CDR3 DNA sequence: TGCGCCAGCAGCCAAGTCACTAGCGGGGGGGCCAGGGAGACCCAGTACTTC.